Following are 32 T cell receptor beta chains from one sample sequenced in a study of blood T cell repertoires in COVID-19. Profiling relied on immunoSEQ multiplex PCR, and the TCRdb table lists in-frame clones only, not all of them. The top ten clones hold approximately 12% of a sample with over 200,000 clones, around 80% of them seen once. The sample was peripheral blood. Every receptor here comes from a woman aged 40 to 50 with acute or convalescent COVID-19.

This rearrangement joins TRBV4-1 to TRBJ2-3; 10 nucleotides align to TRBD2. The CDR3 spans 15 residues. In germline, CDR1 is MGHRA, CDR2 YSYEKL. V shed 2 bases, J shed 8 bases, and the junction held 7 bases outside the gene matches. The chain's CDR3 is CASSQYILAGTTQYF. In DNA, the CDR3 is TGCGCCAGCAGCCAATATATACTAGCGGGGACTACGCAGTATTTT.

This clone was seen only a few times. The chain has TRBV5-1 and TRBJ1-1; 11 bases fit TRBD1. Germline-derived CDR1 and CDR2 are SGHRS and YFSETQ. The ends lost 4 bases at V and 5 bases at J; junction bases unmatched: 4. The CDR3 length is 14 residues. In DNA form, the CDR3 reads TGCGCCAGCAGCCTGGACAGGGGGCTGACTGAAGCTTTCTTT. This gives the protein CASSLDRGLTEAFF. Filled out from reference TRBV5-1 and TRBJ1-1, the complete variable domain reads KAGVTQTPRYLIKTRGQQVTLSCSPISGHRSVSWYQQTPGQGLQFLFEYFSETQRNKGNFPGRFSGRQFSNSRSEMNVSTLELGDSALYLCASSLDRGLTEAFFGQGTRLTVV.

The sample holds a few counts of this clone. V and J are TRBV27 and TRBJ2-7, with TRBD1 matching over 7 bases. The V gene end was trimmed by 8 bases and the J gene end by 5 bases; junction bases not matched to a gene: 9. CDR1 is MNHEY and CDR2 is SMNVEV in the germline V gene (reference sequence). The CDR3 covers 13 residues. The CDR3 coding sequence is TGTGCCAGCGTTTCACAGGGGTTCAACGAGCAGTACTTC. Its protein product is CASVSQGFNEQYF.

This clone was seen only a few times. The chain couples TRBV24-1 to TRBJ1-1; 11 nucleotides match TRBD1. V lost 3 bases and J lost 4; bases outside the gene matches: 6. From germline, CDR1 is KGHDR and CDR2 SFDVKD. CDR3 size: 16 residues. The CDR3 spells CATSDAGTGGSTEAFF. CDR3 sequence (DNA): TGTGCCACCAGTGATGCAGGGACAGGGGGAAGCACTGAAGCTTTCTTT.

In regard to this clone: Distinct nucleotide sequences in the sample also encode this CDR3. This chain connects TRBV20-1 to TRBJ2-1; D not certain. V was shortened by 3 bases and J by 7 bases, with 7 bases between the two germline ends. Per germline, CDR1 DFQATT and CDR2 SNEGSKA (reference sequence). This CDR3 has 11 amino acids. In DNA, the CDR3 is TGCAGTGCTAGCCACGGGAATGAGCAGTTCTTC. It specifies CSASHGNEQFF.

The CDR3 bases are TGTGCCAGCAGATTCATGCAGGGGGCGGGGTACGAGCAGTACTTC. It specifies CASRFMQGAGYEQYF. The V call is TRBV7-2, the J call TRBJ2-7; 8 bases line up with TRBD1. The germline V gene has CDR1 SGHTA and CDR2 FQGNSA. V dropped 6 bases and J dropped 4; count of bases not matched to a gene: 11. CDR3 length: 15 amino acids.

This clone was observed a few times. The rearrangement links TRBV9 to TRBJ2-1; possibly TRBD2 for D (6 bases). The CDR3 covers 14 residues. V shed 4 bases and J shed 6 bases, with 14 bases lying between them. Germline V CDR1 and CDR2: SGDLS, YYNGEE. This CDR3 is CASSREWVSNEQFF. In DNA form, the CDR3 reads TGTGCCAGCAGCCGGGAGTGGGTAAGCAATGAGCAGTTCTTC.

V and J are TRBV25-1 and TRBJ2-2; D gene uncertain. V was clipped by 2 bases and J by 6 bases, with 16 bases between them. Germline CDR1 reads MGHDK; CDR2 reads SYGVNS. The CDR3 is 16 amino acids. The CDR3 DNA sequence: TGTGCCAGCAGTGAAGCTCGACGGAGTGTTTCCGGGGAGCTGTTTTTT. Translation: CASSEARRSVSGELFF.

The chain has TRBV29-1 and TRBJ2-7; maybe TRBD2 (5 bases). The V gene lost 1 base and the J gene lost 3 bases, with 7 bases spanning the gap. The CDR3 length is 12 residues. CDR1 is SQVTM and CDR2 is ANQGSEA in the germline V gene. This chain's CDR3 is CSVEGGDYEQYF. The CDR3 coding sequence is TGCAGCGTTGAAGGGGGAGACTACGAGCAGTACTTC.

This chain's CDR3 is CSVRGTGLNSPLHF. The CDR3 DNA reads TGCAGCGTCCGGGGGACAGGGCTGAATTCACCCCTCCACTTT. The V call is TRBV29-1, the J call TRBJ1-6; 9 bases are a match to TRBD1. The germline V gene encodes CDR1 SQVTM and CDR2 ANQGSEA. The CDR3 is 14 residues long. V shed 6 bases, J shed 7 bases, and the junction held 7 bases outside the gene matches.

The rearrangement joins TRBV19 to TRBJ2-7; D is uncertain. V lost 1 base and J 1 base, leaving 8 bases between the germline ends. Looked up from germline, CDR1 is LNHDA and CDR2 is SQIVND (reference sequence). There are 14 residues in the CDR3. This chain's CDR3 is CASSIARRSYEQYF. The CDR3 DNA reads as TGTGCCAGTAGTATAGCCAGGCGATCCTACGAGCAGTACTTC.

The V call is TRBV5-1, the J call TRBJ2-7; tentatively, D is TRBD1 (6 bases). The germline V gene has CDR1 SGHRS and CDR2 YFSETQ. The CDR3 extends over 16 amino acids. Trimming left V 0 bases short and J 7 bases short, with 20 bases between. In nucleotides, the CDR3 is TGCGCCAGCAGCTTGGGGGTGGCACAGGGTGTGCGGGAGCAGTACTTC. Its translation: CASSLGVAQGVREQYF.

The chain is built from TRBV14 and TRBJ1-2; 10 nucleotides agree with TRBD1. The CDR3 is 16 residues long. The V gene end was trimmed by 6 bases and the J gene end by 6 bases; junction bases not matched to a gene: 13. In germline, CDR1 is SGHDN, CDR2 FVKESK. The CDR3 sequence: CASSVWGQGNYNGYTF. CDR3 in DNA: TGTGCCAGCAGTGTCTGGGGACAGGGGAATTATAATGGCTACACCTTC.

The sample holds one count of this clone. The chain links TRBV6-2 or TRBV6-3 to TRBJ2-1, with 11 bases lining up with TRBD2. CDR1 MNHEY and CDR2 SVGEGT come from the germline V gene. V shed 5 bases, J shed 3 bases, and the junction held 6 bases outside the gene matches. The CDR3 runs to 16 residues. The CDR3 bases are TGTGCCAGCAGTCTATCGACTAGCGGGATCTACAATGAGCAGTTCTTC. Protein sequence: CASSLSTSGIYNEQFF.

The chain has TRBV4-1 and TRBJ2-4, with 10 bases fitting TRBD1. V lost 1 base, J lost 6 bases, and 3 bases stayed unmatched. Germline CDR1 MGHRA, CDR2 YSYEKL. This CDR3 comprises 15 residues. The CDR3 reads CASSQVRDRGNIQYF. In nucleotides, the CDR3 is TGCGCCAGCAGCCAAGTTCGGGACAGGGGAAACATTCAGTACTTC.

This clone was seen many times. The chain employs TRBV5-6 and TRBJ1-3, with D hard to call. Germline V gene data show CDR1 as SGHDT and CDR2 as YYEEEE. Trimming left V 2 bases short and J 4 bases short, with 13 bases between. CDR3 length: 15 residues. The CDR3 is CASSFGPTHGNTIYF. The CDR3 bases are TGTGCCAGCAGCTTTGGGCCGACGCACGGAAACACCATATATTTT.

The rearrangement joins TRBV7-2 to TRBJ2-1; D perhaps matches TRBD2 (5 bases). V lost 3 bases, J lost 9 bases, and 12 bases lay in between. This CDR3 comprises 13 residues. The germline CDR1 and CDR2 sequences are SGHTA and FQGNSA. The CDR3 spells CASSLVREGEQFF. The DNA of the CDR3 is TGTGCCAGCAGCTTGGTTCGTGAGGGTGAGCAGTTCTTC.

The chain combines TRBV6-7 with TRBJ1-6, with D hard to call. TRBV6-7 is classed as an ORF, of uncertain function. V shed 3 bases and J shed 8 bases, with 5 bases lying between them. The CDR3 length is 12 residues. The CDR3 loop reads CASSYSYSPLHF. DNA for the CDR3: TGTGCCAGCAGTTATTCCTATTCACCCCTCCACTTT.

V gene TRBV30 combines with J gene TRBJ1-3, with D possibly matching TRBD1 (5 bases). This CDR3 has 14 amino acids. V shed 1 base and J shed 0 bases, with 7 bases lying between them. Germline loops: CDR1 GTSNPN, CDR2 SVGIG (reference sequence). The CDR3 reads CAWSGRASGNTIYF. The CDR3 bases are TGTGCCTGGAGTGGCAGGGCCTCTGGAAACACCATATATTTT.

The genes are TRBV2 and TRBJ1-5; 9 bases are shared with TRBD1. Trimming took 4 bases from V and 0 from J; bases not matched to a gene: 7. The CDR3 sequence is 17 residues long. CDR1 SNHLY and CDR2 FYNNEI come from the germline V gene. The CDR3, as DNA: TGTGCCAGCAGTGTGGACAGGGGAATGGGTAGCAATCAGCCCCAGCATTTT. As protein: CASSVDRGMGSNQPQHF. The variable domain in full, with the rest retrieved from reference TRBV2 and TRBJ1-5, is EPEVTQTPSHQVTQMGQEVILRCVPISNHLYFYWYRQILGQKVEFLVSFYNNEISEKSEIFDDQFSVERPDGSNFTLKIRSTKLEDSAMYFCASSVDRGMGSNQPQHFGDGTRLSIL.

The chain employs TRBV6-5 and TRBJ2-3; 11 bases line up with TRBD2. The CDR3 extends over 15 amino acids. Germline-derived CDR1 and CDR2 are MNHEY and SVGAGI. The V and J ends lost 7 bases and 1 base, in that order; junction bases with no gene match: 4. The CDR3 here is CASTQLAGGTDTQYF. The CDR3 DNA is TGTGCCAGCACCCAACTAGCGGGGGGCACAGATACGCAGTATTTT.

This clone has just a few counts. This chain links TRBV4-1 with TRBJ2-3; no firm D call. The ends were cut back, 0 bases at V and 0 bases at J, with 7 bases in the middle. Germline assignment: CDR1 MGHRA and CDR2 YSYEKL. This CDR3 has 15 amino acids. The CDR3 nucleotides read TGCGCCAGCAGCCAAGACGCGGCCAGCACAGATACGCAGTATTTT. It codes for CASSQDAASTDTQYF.

This clone was picked up one time. The J gene is TRBJ1-5, the V gene TRBV2; D ambiguous. CDR1 is SNHLY, CDR2 FYNNEI, per germline. The CDR3 consists of 14 residues. Trimming shortened V by 7 bases and J by 0 bases, and 10 bases separated the two germline ends. The CDR3 coding sequence is TGTGCCAGCACTCCTATTTATAGCAATCAGCCCCAGCATTTT. Its protein product is CASTPIYSNQPQHF.

The DNA for the CDR3 is TGTGCCATCAGTGCTTCAGGGGGCGTCAACACTGAAGCTTTCTTT. Its protein is CAISASGGVNTEAFF. The J gene is TRBJ1-1, the V gene TRBV10-3; 8 bases agree with TRBD1. The CDR3 is 15 amino acids. V shed 4 bases, J shed 2 bases, and the junction held 6 bases outside the gene matches. CDR1 and CDR2 from the germline V gene are ENHRY and SYGVKD.

This chain links TRBV20-1 with TRBJ1-2; D might be TRBD1 (5 bases). Germline assignment: CDR1 DFQATT and CDR2 SNEGSKA (reference sequence). Trimming removed 2 bases from V and 6 bases from J, with 7 bases in between. The CDR3 consists of 11 residues. Here the CDR3 reads CSARSGNGYTF. For the CDR3, the DNA is TGCAGTGCTAGATCAGGGAATGGCTACACCTTC.

The rearrangement uses TRBV5-8 and TRBJ1-4; D is uncertain. The length of the CDR3 is 16 residues. Looked up from germline, CDR1 is SGHTS and CDR2 is YDEGEE. V was pared by 1 base and J by 0 bases, with 10 bases between. The CDR3 reads CASSLIRRSTNEKLFF. The CDR3 nucleotides read TGTGCCAGCAGCTTGATTAGGCGGTCAACTAATGAAAAACTGTTTTTT.

The V call is TRBV7-2, the J call TRBJ2-7; 15 bases fit TRBD2. Trimming removed 3 bases from V and 4 bases from J; junction bases left unmatched: 13. The CDR3 spans 19 residues. Germline V gives CDR1 SGHTA, CDR2 FQGNSA. For the CDR3, the DNA is TGTGCCAGCAGCTTGCCAGGACTAGCGGGAGGGAACGGGAGATACGAGCAGTACTTC. Translating gives CASSLPGLAGGNGRYEQYF.

About this clone: Other DNA sequences in the sample encode the same CDR3. V and J are TRBV27 and TRBJ1-5; D remains ambiguous. Trimming took 4 bases from V and 1 from J, leaving 5 bases between them. Germline-derived CDR1 and CDR2 are MNHEY and SMNVEV (reference sequence). The CDR3 consists of 13 residues. The CDR3 nucleotides read TGTGCCAGCAGTTCCGGGAGCAATCAGCCCCAGCATTTT. Encoded protein: CASSSGSNQPQHF.

This sequence joins TRBV11-2 and TRBJ2-2, with D hard to call. Germline CDR1 reads SGHAT; CDR2 reads FQNNGV. The CDR3 runs 15 residues. Trimming left V 2 bases short and J 0 bases short, with 7 bases between. The CDR3 bases are TGTGCCAGCAGCTTAAGCAGGACGAACACCGGGGAGCTGTTTTTT. Encoded protein: CASSLSRTNTGELFF.

The rearrangement uses TRBV10-3 and TRBJ1-2; D is perhaps TRBD1 (5 bases). This CDR3 comprises 13 residues. V lost 7 bases to trimming and J lost 8 bases, with 17 bases between them. Germline CDR1 and CDR2: ENHRY and SYGVKD. The CDR3 region has the DNA TGTGCCATCACCCAACAGGTGACGGGCGGCTACACCTTC. Protein product: CAITQQVTGGYTF.

This clone has ten or more counts. The gene calls are TRBV7-8 and TRBJ2-7; 7 bases line up with TRBD2. Germline-derived CDR1 and CDR2 are SGHVS and FQNEAQ. Trimming removed 7 bases from V and 3 bases from J; junction bases left unmatched: 15. This CDR3 is 16 amino acids long. This CDR3 is CASTKGGASGFYEQYF. The CDR3 nucleotides read TGTGCCAGCACCAAGGGCGGTGCTAGCGGCTTCTACGAGCAGTACTTC.

This chain links TRBV29-1 with TRBJ1-2, with unresolved D. This CDR3 has 11 amino acids. The V gene's germline CDR1 is SQVTM and CDR2 ANQGSEA. Trimming removed 7 bases from V and 7 bases from J, with 13 bases in between. CDR3 sequence (DNA): TGCAGCGCCCGCTCAGACTTTGGCTACACCTTC. It specifies CSARSDFGYTF.